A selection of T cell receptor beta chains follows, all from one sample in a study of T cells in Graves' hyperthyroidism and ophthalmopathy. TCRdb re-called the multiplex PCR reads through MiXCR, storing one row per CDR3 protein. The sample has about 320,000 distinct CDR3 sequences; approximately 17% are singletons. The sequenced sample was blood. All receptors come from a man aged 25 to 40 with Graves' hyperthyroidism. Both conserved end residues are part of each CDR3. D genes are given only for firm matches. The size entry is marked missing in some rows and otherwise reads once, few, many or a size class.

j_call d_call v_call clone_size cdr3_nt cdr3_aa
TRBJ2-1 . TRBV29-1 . TGCAGCGTTGAAGAAGCTTACAATGAGCAGTTCTTC CSVEEAYNEQFF
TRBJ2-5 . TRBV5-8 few TGTGCCAGCAGTCCCAAAAACCTGTACCAAGAGACCCAGTACTTC CASSPKNLYQETQYF
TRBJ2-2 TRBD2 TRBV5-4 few TGTGCCAGCTCAGCGGGAGGGCCGGCCGGGGAGCTGTTTTTT CASSAGGPAGELFF
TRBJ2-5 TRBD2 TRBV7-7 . TGTGCTAGCAGCTTGGGCGGGAGTCAAAGCGTTAAGTACTTC CASSLGGSQSVKYF
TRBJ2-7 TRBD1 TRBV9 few TGTGCCAGCAGCTTCAGACAGGGCGGCCTGCACGAGCAGTACTTC CASSFRQGGLHEQYF
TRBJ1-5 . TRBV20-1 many TGCAGTGCTAGAGATCCCTCAGGGTTTCGGAATCAGCCCCAGCATTTT CSARDPSGFRNQPQHF
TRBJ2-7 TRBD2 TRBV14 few TGTGCCAGCAGCCAACCAATAACTAGCGGGAGCTCTATTGAGCAGTACTTC CASSQPITSGSSIEQYF
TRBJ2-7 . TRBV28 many TGTGCCAGCAGTTCCGGACGATTCGAGCAGTACTTC CASSSGRFEQYF
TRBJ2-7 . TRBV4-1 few TGCGCCAGCAGCACCGGACAGGGAGGGCCCTACGAGCAGTACTTC CASSTGQGGPYEQYF
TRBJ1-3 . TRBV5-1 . TGCGCCAGCAGCTTAGGAGGCGGTGGAAACACCATATATTTT CASSLGGGGNTIYF
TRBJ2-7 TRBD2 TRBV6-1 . TGTGCCAGCAGTGAAGGCCCGGCGGGGGGCTCCTACGAGCAGTACTTC CASSEGPAGGSYEQYF
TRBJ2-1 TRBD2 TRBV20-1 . TGCAGTGCCAACCCTAGCGGTTATTCCTACAATGAGCAGTTCTTC CSANPSGYSYNEQFF
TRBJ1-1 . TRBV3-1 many TGTGCCAGCAGCCAACACGATCGCAGCACTGAAGCTTTCTTT CASSQHDRSTEAFF
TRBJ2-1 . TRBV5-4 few TGTGCCAGCAGCTATGGGGTGGGGAATGAGCAGTTCTTC CASSYGVGNEQFF
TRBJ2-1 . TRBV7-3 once TGTGCCAGCAGCTTAAATTCCGGGGCCTACAATGAGCAGTTCTTC CASSLNSGAYNEQFF
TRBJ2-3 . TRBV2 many TGTGCCAGCAGTGGCGTTGCCTCAGCAGATACGCAGTATTTT CASSGVASADTQYF
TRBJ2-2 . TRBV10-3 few TGTGCCATCGGCAATAGGAACACCGGGGAGCTGTTTTTT CAIGNRNTGELFF
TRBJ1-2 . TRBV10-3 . TGTGCCATCAGTAGGGAGGGGACCTTTGGCTACACCTTC CAISREGTFGYTF
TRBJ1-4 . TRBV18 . TGTGCCAGCTCACGGAGGACAGAAAAACTGTTTTTT CASSRRTEKLFF
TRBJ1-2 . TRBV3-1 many TGTGCCAGCAGCCAAGGCGTAGATGGCTACACCTTC CASSQGVDGYTF
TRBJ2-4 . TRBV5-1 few TGCGCCAGCAGCTCTGACAGCAAAAACATTCAGTACTTC CASSSDSKNIQYF
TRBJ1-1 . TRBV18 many TGTGCCAGCTCACCACTGGACACTGAAGCTTTCTTT CASSPLDTEAFF
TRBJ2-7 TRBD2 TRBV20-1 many TGCAGTGCTAGAGAGGGTAGTAGGACTAGCGGCTACGAGCAGTACTTC CSAREGSRTSGYEQYF
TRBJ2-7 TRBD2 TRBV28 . TGTGCCAGCAGTTTCGCGGGAGGGTCCCACGAGCAGTACTTC CASSFAGGSHEQYF
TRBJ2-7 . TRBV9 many TGTGCCAGCAGCGTTCACGGCGAGCAGTACTTC CASSVHGEQYF
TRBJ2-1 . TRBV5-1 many TGCGCCAGCAGCTTGAAACAGGCGGTTAGCGAGACCTACAATGAGCAGTTCTTC CASSLKQAVSETYNEQFF
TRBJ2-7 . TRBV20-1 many TGCAGTGCAACTTCAGGGTATGAGGGCGAGCAGTACTTC CSATSGYEGEQYF
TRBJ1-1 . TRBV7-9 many TGTGCCAGCAGCCTTTTGGGGGGCGCAGGAAAAGACACTGAAGCTTTCTTT CASSLLGGAGKDTEAFF
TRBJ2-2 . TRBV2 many TGTGCCAGCAGCTCGGGCAGTAGGTCCACCGGGGAGCTGTTTTTT CASSSGSRSTGELFF
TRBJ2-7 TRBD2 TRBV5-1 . TGCGCCAGCAGCCGAATAGGACTAGCACTCACCTACGAGCAGTACTTC CASSRIGLALTYEQYF
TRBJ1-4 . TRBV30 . TGTGCCTGGACAAGATTGGGTAATGAAAAACTGTTTTTT CAWTRLGNEKLFF
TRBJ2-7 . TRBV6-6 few TGTGCCAGCAGTTACCAGTATACCTCCGACTACGAGCAGTACTTC CASSYQYTSDYEQYF
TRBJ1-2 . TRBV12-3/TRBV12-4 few TGTGCCAGCACCCCCGGGCTAACAGTAGGTCCGAACTATGGCTACACCTTC CASTPGLTVGPNYGYTF
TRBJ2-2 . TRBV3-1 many TGTGCCAGCAGCCCCCACCCATGGCATAACACCGGGGAGCTGTTTTTT CASSPHPWHNTGELFF
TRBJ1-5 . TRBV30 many TGTGCCTGGAGCCCCGGGGGCAATCAGCCCCAGCATTTT CAWSPGGNQPQHF
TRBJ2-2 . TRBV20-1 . TGCAGTGCTAGAGACACGGGGACTTCCACCGGGGAGCTGTTTTTT CSARDTGTSTGELFF
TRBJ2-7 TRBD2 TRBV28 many TGTGCCAGCTTTTCCGCGGGAGGAATATACGAGCAGTACTTC CASFSAGGIYEQYF
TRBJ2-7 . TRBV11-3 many TGTGCCAGCAGCTTAGATCGCGACTCCTACGAGCAGTACTTC CASSLDRDSYEQYF
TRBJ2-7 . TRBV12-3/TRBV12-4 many TGTGCCAGCAGTCACGCGAGTCGGGCCTACGAGCAGTACTTC CASSHASRAYEQYF
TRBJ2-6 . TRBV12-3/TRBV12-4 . TGTGCCAGCAGTCGGCGAGGCGGCTCTGGGGCCAACGTCCTGACTTTC CASSRRGGSGANVLTF
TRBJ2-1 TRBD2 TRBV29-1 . TGCAGCGGGGAAGGGACTAGCGGGAGGGCCCCCTACAATGAGCAGTTCTTC CSGEGTSGRAPYNEQFF
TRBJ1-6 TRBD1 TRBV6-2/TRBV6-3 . TGTGCCAGCAGCCGACCCGGGACAGGGGCCTCACCCCTCCACTTT CASSRPGTGASPLHF
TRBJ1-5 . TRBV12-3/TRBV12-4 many TGTGCCAGCAAATCTGGTGGTCAGCCCCAGCATTTT CASKSGGQPQHF
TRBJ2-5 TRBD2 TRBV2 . TGTGCCAGTCCCTGGAGGCTAGCGGGAGGTCTGCTTGATGGAGAGACCCAGTACTTC CASPWRLAGGLLDGETQYF
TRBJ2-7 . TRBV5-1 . TGCGCCAGCAGCTTGTCGGTGGGAGAGGGTTACGAGCAGTACTTC CASSLSVGEGYEQYF
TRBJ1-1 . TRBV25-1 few TGTGCCACACAGACCAGGGCGAGTGGCACTGAAGCTTTCTTT CATQTRASGTEAFF
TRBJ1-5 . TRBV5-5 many TGTGCCAGCAGCTTGGCCAGAGACAACCGATTCAATCAGCCCCAGCATTTT CASSLARDNRFNQPQHF
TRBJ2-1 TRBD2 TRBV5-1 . TGCGCCAGCAGCTTCAGCGGGGCCTCCTACAATGAGCAGTTCTTC CASSFSGASYNEQFF
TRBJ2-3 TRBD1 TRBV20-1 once TGCAGTGCTTCGTCAAGACAGGGGGCCACAGATACGCAGTATTTT CSASSRQGATDTQYF
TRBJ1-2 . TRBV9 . TGTGCCAGCAGCGCCTCGACAAGGAACTATGGCTACACCTTC CASSASTRNYGYTF
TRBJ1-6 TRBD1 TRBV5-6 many TGTGCCAGCATCTCATCGGGGACAGGGCCGAACTATAATTCACCCCTCCACTTT CASISSGTGPNYNSPLHF
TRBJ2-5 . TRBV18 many TGTGCCAGCTCACCACCTTCTAAGAACAGGGCGGTAGAGACCCAGTACTTC CASSPPSKNRAVETQYF